This TCR beta chain was captured in a study of identical twins. Study observations and caveats: Modeled out-of-frame TCR alpha sharing in monozygotic twins fell below observed levels. High-abundance cord blood beta clonotypes had fewer insertions; memory repertoires showed none.

The germline V gene encodes CDR1 LGHNA and CDR2 YNFKEQ. V lost 3 bases to trimming and J lost 5 bases; unmatched junction nucleotides: 4. The CDR3 has 16 amino acids. Addition of a universal primer site occurred through template switching, and cDNA carried unique molecular identifiers. One entry per CDR3 protein, called by TCRdb with MiXCR from the 5' RACE reads. The sample contains hundreds of thousands of distinct CDR3 sequences, around 6% of which appear only once. Points on this clonotype: Antigen specificity is unknown.

The chain uses TRBV4-2 and TRBJ2-7; 16 nucleotides match TRBD2. This receptor was obtained from a man between 18 and 35 years old in good health. Sequenced sample: naive T cells sorted from blood. The CDR3 loop reads CASSQGLAGGPDEQYF. The CDR3 DNA reads as TGTGCCAGCAGCCAGGGACTAGCGGGAGGGCCGGACGAGCAGTACTTC.